These 22 T cell receptor beta chains share one sample of origin, sequenced in a study of cytomegalovirus exposure and HLA in healthy donors. Both 60 Vbeta primers and 13 Jbeta primers went into the PCR. Data came from immunoSEQ multiplex PCR; TCRdb stores just in-frame clones and leaves some out. The data contain a few hundred thousand clones, over 75% of them singletons. The sequenced sample consisted of PBMCs. These receptors originate from a woman aged 45-60 years in good health and CMV-seropositive.

J is TRBJ2-1 and V is TRBV10-2; D gene ambiguous. CDR1 is WSHSY and CDR2 is SAAADI in the germline V gene. Trimming removed 6 bases from V and 5 bases from J, with 11 bases in between. The CDR3 has 13 residues. This CDR3 reads CASSAWPDNEQFF. The CDR3 nucleotides read TGCGCCAGCAGCGCCTGGCCAGACAATGAGCAGTTCTTC.

The gene calls are TRBV21-1 and TRBJ1-1. TRBV21-1 is described as a pseudogene. The CDR3 has 15 amino acids. For the CDR3, the DNA is TGTGCCAGGACCCAAGAGAAGAGGAATTACACTGAAGCTTTCTTT. This codes for CARTQEKRNYTEAFF.

This chain joins TRBV11-3 and TRBJ2-7; D possibly corresponds to TRBD2 (5 bases). CDR1 SGHNT and CDR2 YENEEA come from the germline V gene. The CDR3 sequence is 16 residues long. V shed 7 bases and J shed 2 bases, with 21 bases lying between them. The CDR3 DNA reads TGTGCCAGCACCCTCCCAAGTCCCAAGCGGCCCTACGAGCAGTACTTC. The encoded protein is CASTLPSPKRPYEQYF.

The chain combines TRBV10-2 with TRBJ1-6; 10 bases agree with TRBD1. The CDR3 consists of 15 residues. Germline V CDR1 and CDR2: WSHSY, SAAADI. J lost 7 bases, V lost 7 bases, and 7 bases had no gene match. The chain's CDR3 is CASKTGGDPNSPLHF. The CDR3 nucleotides are TGCGCCAGCAAGACAGGGGGCGACCCGAATTCACCCCTCCACTTT.

The chain couples TRBV15 to TRBJ2-5; 8 nucleotides match TRBD2. This CDR3 has 16 amino acids. CDR1 LNHNV and CDR2 YYDKDF come from the germline V gene (reference sequence). Trimming at V came to 5 bases and at J to 2 bases, leaving 10 bases not matched to a gene. The CDR3 region has the DNA TGTGCCACCAGCGGCAGGGCGTCGGGGGGGCAAGAGACCCAGTACTTC. It codes for CATSGRASGGQETQYF. Variable domain in full (rest from reference TRBV15 and TRBJ2-5): DAMVIQNPRYQVTQFGKPVTLSCSQTLNHNVMYWYQQKSSQAPKLLFHYYDKDFNNEADTPDNFQSRRPNTSFCFLDIRSPGLGDTAMYLCATSGRASGGQETQYFGPGTRLLVL.

The chain links TRBV7-9 to TRBJ1-1; 8 bases are a match to TRBD1. With 2 bases clipped from V and 1 base from J, the junction kept 6 bases outside the gene matches. Germline loops: CDR1 SEHNR, CDR2 FQNEAQ (reference sequence). The CDR3 has 16 amino acids. As DNA, the CDR3 is TGTGCCAGCAGCTTAATGGGGACAGGAAGGAACACTGAAGCTTTCTTT. Protein: CASSLMGTGRNTEAFF.

In nucleotides, the CDR3 is TGTGCCAGCAGTGCCCGGAGTCCACGGACAGGGTGGACCTACGAGCAGTACTTC. Translating it yields CASSARSPRTGWTYEQYF. This chain links TRBV6-1 with TRBJ2-7, with 8 positions matching TRBD1. The germline gives CDR1 MNHNS, CDR2 SASEGT. The length of the CDR3 is 18 residues. V dropped 4 bases and J dropped 2; count of bases not matched to a gene: 16.

The chain combines TRBV27 with TRBJ2-3; D is unresolved. Germline CDR1 reads MNHEY; CDR2 reads SMNVEV (reference sequence). The CDR3 length is 14 residues. V was shortened by 5 bases and J by 0 bases, with 9 bases between the two germline ends. The CDR3 nucleotides read TGTGCCAGCAGTCTAGGTAGAAGCACAGATACGCAGTATTTT. Protein sequence: CASSLGRSTDTQYF.

J is TRBJ1-5 and V is TRBV19, with TRBD1 matching over 7 bases. The length of the CDR3 is 14 residues. V was clipped by 6 bases and J by 3 bases; unmatched bases: 5. Per the germline V gene, CDR1 is LNHDA and CDR2 is SQIVND (reference sequence). CDR3 protein: CASSGGTVNQPQHF. The CDR3, as DNA: TGTGCCAGTAGCGGCGGGACAGTCAATCAGCCCCAGCATTTT.

This clone has only one observation. The chain's CDR3 is CSVGGGSNQPQHF. The CDR3 DNA sequence: TGCAGCGTTGGCGGGGGAAGCAATCAGCCCCAGCATTTT. This chain uses TRBV29-1 with TRBJ1-5; D is possibly TRBD1 (5 bases). V was shortened by 4 bases and J by 1 base, with 8 bases between the two germline ends. The germline V gene has CDR1 SQVTM and CDR2 ANQGSEA. This CDR3 is 13 amino acids long.

This clone was observed a single time. The chain combines TRBV10-3 with TRBJ2-7, with a possible D match to TRBD1 (6 bases). This CDR3 spans 13 amino acids. Trimming shortened V by 8 bases and J by 1 base, and 12 bases separated the two germline ends. From germline, CDR1 is ENHRY and CDR2 SYGVKD. This chain's CDR3 is CAILMTGSYEQYF. CDR3 bases: TGTGCCATCCTGATGACAGGTTCCTACGAGCAGTACTTC.

This sequence joins TRBV5-1 and TRBJ2-5; 9 bases fit TRBD2. Germline CDR1 and CDR2: SGHRS and YFSETQ. V lost 1 base and J lost 1; bases outside the gene matches: 2. This CDR3 spans 15 amino acids. The CDR3 DNA reads TGCGCCAGCAGCTTGTTTAGCGGGGGCCAAGAGACCCAGTACTTC. As protein: CASSLFSGGQETQYF. Supplemented by reference TRBV5-1 and TRBJ2-5, the full variable domain reads KAGVTQTPRYLIKTRGQQVTLSCSPISGHRSVSWYQQTPGQGLQFLFEYFSETQRNKGNFPGRFSGRQFSNSRSEMNVSTLELGDSALYLCASSLFSGGQETQYFGPGTRLLVL.

The V gene is TRBV7-9, the J gene TRBJ1-6, with D possibly being TRBD1 (5 bases). This CDR3 is 13 amino acids long. CDR1 SEHNR and CDR2 FQNEAQ come from the germline V gene (reference sequence). Trimming pared 4 bases from V and 10 bases from J, leaving 11 bases between. The CDR3 bases are TGTGCCAGCAGCTCGCTGACAGAATCACCCCTCCACTTT. Amino acids: CASSSLTESPLHF.

As to this clone: This same CDR3 is encoded by further DNA sequences in the sample. This chain uses TRBV6-5 with TRBJ1-1, with D perhaps matching TRBD1 (6 bases). Trimming removed 0 bases at V and 1 base at J, with 9 bases between. The CDR3 length is 15 residues. The germline CDR1 and CDR2 sequences are MNHEY and SVGAGI. This chain's CDR3 is CASSYSTGRNTEAFF. The CDR3 DNA reads as TGTGCCAGCAGTTACTCGACAGGCCGGAACACTGAAGCTTTCTTT.

The chain uses TRBV29-1 and TRBJ1-1; D call uncertain. Germline V CDR1 and CDR2: SQVTM, ANQGSEA. This CDR3 is built from 13 residues. Trimming removed 7 bases at V and 0 bases at J, with 12 bases between. The CDR3 DNA reads as TGCAGCGCCAGACAACAGATGAACACTGAAGCTTTCTTT. This encodes CSARQQMNTEAFF.

This chain links TRBV6-5 with TRBJ2-7; D is unclear. The CDR3 sequence is 14 residues long. Germline lookup yields CDR1 MNHEY and CDR2 SVGAGI. The ends were cut back, 3 bases at V and 3 bases at J, with 12 bases in the middle. CDR3 residues: CASSYDWQDYEQYF. In DNA form, the CDR3 reads TGTGCCAGCAGTTATGATTGGCAAGACTACGAGCAGTACTTC.

This clone was counted only a few times. This sequence joins TRBV29-1 and TRBJ1-4; 9 bases agree with TRBD1. The V gene's germline CDR1 is SQVTM and CDR2 ANQGSEA. Losses at the gene ends were 5 bases for V and 9 bases for J; bases not matched to a gene: 4. This CDR3 is 12 amino acids long. Written as DNA, the CDR3 is TGCAGCGTTTCGGGACAGGGTAAAAAACTGTTTTTT. Translated, it gives CSVSGQGKKLFF.

The gene calls are TRBV5-4 and TRBJ2-5; maybe TRBD1 (6 bases). The CDR3 runs to 14 residues. Per the germline V gene, CDR1 is SGHNT and CDR2 is YYREEE (reference sequence). V was trimmed by 4 bases and J by 4 bases, leaving 14 bases between them. The CDR3 sequence: CASSQGPEGETQYF. As DNA, the CDR3 is TGTGCCAGCAGCCAGGGGCCAGAAGGAGAGACCCAGTACTTC.

This chain uses TRBV9 with TRBJ2-2; D gene ambiguous. Germline V lookup: CDR1 SGDLS, CDR2 YYNGEE. V was trimmed by 0 bases and J by 4 bases, leaving 7 bases between them. The CDR3 contains 14 residues. The CDR3 DNA reads as TGTGCCAGCAGCGTAGTGCCGGTCACCGGGGAGCTGTTTTTT. Translated, it gives CASSVVPVTGELFF.

The chain has TRBV7-9 and TRBJ1-2; perhaps TRBD1 as D (6 bases). The V gene's germline CDR1 is SEHNR and CDR2 FQNEAQ (reference sequence). The CDR3 loop spans 13 amino acids. Between the trimmed V and J ends, which lost 5 bases and 5 bases, there was a span of 12 bases. DNA of the CDR3: TGTGCCAGCAGCCTCGGACAGAGTTATGGCTACACCTTC. Its protein is CASSLGQSYGYTF.

The chain has TRBV13 and TRBJ1-2; 10 positions agree with TRBD1. The CDR3 has 16 residues. The V gene's germline CDR1 is PRHDT and CDR2 FYEKMQ (reference sequence). Trimming took 7 bases from V and 8 from J; bases not matched to a gene: 16. CDR3 protein: CASTRGGTGDIAGYTF. The DNA for the CDR3 is TGTGCCAGCACCCGGGGGGGGACAGGGGACATCGCGGGCTACACCTTC.

The CDR3: CSVLGQTYEQYF. The CDR3 coding sequence is TGCAGCGTACTGGGACAGACCTACGAGCAGTACTTC. The V gene is TRBV29-1, the J gene TRBJ2-7; 7 bases are shared with TRBD1. Germline CDR1 is SQVTM and CDR2 is ANQGSEA. This CDR3 contains 12 residues. The ends lost 6 bases at V and 2 bases at J; junction bases unmatched: 4.